This TCR beta chain was recovered during a study of cytotoxic CD8 clonotypes in ibrutinib-treated CLL. Study outcomes and limitations: Exceeding age-matched healthy donors, baseline clonality also tracked the counts of circulating CD8+ T cells.

Cryopreserved PBMCs yielded approximately 2 micrograms of genomic DNA for TCR beta libraries. A note on this clone: Its antigen is undetermined.

Profiling relied on immunoSEQ multiplex PCR, and the TCRdb table lists in-frame clones only, not all of them. This sample carries 150,000 or so clones, about 80% of them seen once, and the ten largest clones take roughly 4.6%. The source material was PBMCs, sampled after 24 months of ibrutinib treatment. The source is a human donor with chronic lymphocytic leukemia.

The CDR3 is CASSLGTGKLAGANVLTF. The CDR3 DNA reads as TGCGCCAGCAGCTTGGGAACAGGGAAGCTGGCTGGGGCCAACGTCCTGACTTTC. The rearrangement uses TRBV5-1 and TRBJ2-6, with D possibly TRBD1 on 6 matching bases. The CDR3 has 18 residues. V dropped 0 bases and J dropped 2 bases, with 15 bases sitting between them. In germline, CDR1 is SGHRS, CDR2 YFSETQ.